This record covers a single T cell receptor (beta chain). Original methodology: Cell counts per sample came from amplifying reference gene primers. Method: immunoSEQ multiplex PCR; TCRdb's copy keeps in-frame clones and lacks some. That table gives V, J and clone size, and the DNA gave D and trimming. The sample includes 150,000 or so clones, around 67% of them seen just once. This sample was included in a study of blood T cell repertoires in COVID-19. Looking at the study overall: The cDNA or gDNA used as material had been derived from T cells, B-cell-depleted T cells, or PBMCs.

What was sequenced was peripheral blood. This TCR derives from a woman at least 80 years old with acute or convalescent COVID-19.

This CDR3 reads CASSLHGGQGSWNIQYF. The CDR3 nucleotides are TGTGCCAGCAGCTTACATGGGGGACAGGGGTCGTGGAACATTCAGTACTTC. The genes are TRBV7-2 and TRBJ2-4; 10 bases map to TRBD1. Germline V gives CDR1 SGHTA, CDR2 FQGNSA. The CDR3 is made up of 17 amino acids. Trimming removed 2 bases from V and 7 bases from J; junction bases left unmatched: 11.